The entry that follows covers one T cell receptor beta chain sequence. Its antigen is not yet known. The conserved phenylalanine or tryptophan is not found at the CDR3 terminus, so this likely reflects a read error. Libraries were built with multiplex PCR. For sequencing, an Illumina HiSeq 2500 was employed. TCRbeta libraries were constructed through three rounds of nested PCR with primers (Table S4) according to protocols adapted from ARM-PCR. PCR products of 200-500 bp were gel-excised and purified with the QIAquick gel extraction kit before sequencing. As for how the authors treated the data: Reads were cleaned with Trimmomatic, merged with FLASH into complete CDR3 sequences, and assigned to V(D)J germline segments with MiTCR. VDJtools was used to compute clonal diversity as the inverse Simpson's index. Productive reads were defined as in-frame sequences without a premature stop codon. Through fastp at Q25 and MiXCR, TCRdb rebuilt clones from the public reads, retaining in-frame beta chains. Rows matching on CDR3 protein sequence are summarized as one entry with the most common DNA and genes. The V and J calls follow TCRdb's processing rather than the paper's. This sample gives about 80,000 distinct CDR3 sequences in total; 70% to 90% of them show up just once. 50% to 65% of the sample is taken by the ten largest.

This sample is part of a study of tumor and adjacent non-tumor tissue in lung cancer listed by TCRdb under 2018. Background on the whole study: By cancer type, the cohort comprised about 13 adenocarcinoma patients, a couple of squamous cell carcinoma patients and 1 small cell lung cancer patient. In total, sequencing yielded over 95 million productive TCRbeta reads, which works out to an average of around 4.2 million reads per sample. Ages among the 15 or so patients ranged from about 31 to 80 years, there were roughly 10 men and 5 women, and disease was at TNM stage I to III. Using bulk TCRbeta repertoires from 15 lung cancer patients, the study set lung tumor tissue side by side with matched distant non-tumor lung tissue. For each patient, one tumor sample and one normal lung sample were taken, giving around 30 paired specimens that underwent TCRbeta CDR3 sequencing.

RNA was isolated from bulk, unsorted tissue, and RNA quality was assessed with a NanoDrop ND-1000 and an Agilent 2100. The normal lung samples consisted of distant non-tumor tissue collected more than 3 cm from the tumor edge. All donors had newly diagnosed lung cancer, had not received prior chemotherapy, and were admitted for thoracic surgery in China between August and November 2014. Patients who had received previous radiotherapy or chemotherapy, or who had another concurrent cancer, were excluded from the study. Pieces of surgical tissue measuring roughly 1-2.3 cm3 were kept in RNAlater solution and stored at -80 degrees C until use. The full study reports these points: Significantly higher TCR diversity was found in younger patients, and higher tumor TCR diversity was associated with shorter overall and disease-free survival. Tumor tissue showed significantly higher TCR diversity (inverse Simpson) than normal lung tissue, at about 410 vs 180 (P = 0.0075, Mann-Whitney U test). The top 100 clones made up a significantly larger cumulative share of the repertoire in normal lung than in tumor tissue. Neither the sequencing platform nor unique molecular identifiers are mentioned in the methods. Peripheral blood was not sequenced, so blood TCRbeta repertoires in these lung cancer patients were not examined. Only around 14 patients were in the cohort, and the authors stated that larger samples and more detailed clinical data are needed.

The germline V gene provides CDR1 SQVTM and CDR2 ANQGSEA. Including both end residues, the CDR3 is 13 amino acids long. Only CDR3 DNA is held: 39 bases, read in frame from base 1. The sample taken for sequencing was distant non-tumor lung tissue. The chain links TRBV29-1 with TRBJ1-4, with no reliable assignment of the D segment. The TCR sequence derives from a man in his sixties with non-small cell lung cancer. The CDR3 protein is CRVDGETNEKLFS. The sequence in DNA is TGCAGAGTTGACGGGGAGACTAATGAAAAACTGTTTTCT.